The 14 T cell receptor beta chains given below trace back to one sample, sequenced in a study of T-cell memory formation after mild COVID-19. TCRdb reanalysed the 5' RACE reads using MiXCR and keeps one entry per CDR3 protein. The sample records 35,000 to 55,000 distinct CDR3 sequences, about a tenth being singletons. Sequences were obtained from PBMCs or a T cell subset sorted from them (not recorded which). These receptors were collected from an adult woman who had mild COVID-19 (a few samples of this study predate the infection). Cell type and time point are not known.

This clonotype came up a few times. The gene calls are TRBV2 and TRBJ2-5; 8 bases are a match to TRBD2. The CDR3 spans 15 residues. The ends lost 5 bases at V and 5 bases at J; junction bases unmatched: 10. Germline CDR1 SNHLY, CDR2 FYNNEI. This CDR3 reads CASSPSGGPMETQYF. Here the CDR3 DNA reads TGTGCCAGCAGTCCGTCGGGGGGGCCCATGGAGACCCAGTACTTC.

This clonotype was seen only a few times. DNA of the CDR3: TGTGCCAGCAGCCTAGACAGGGTAGCTGAAGCTTTCTTT. Translated: CASSLDRVAEAFF. This chain links TRBV3-1 with TRBJ1-1, with 7 bases aligning to TRBD1. The CDR3 is 13 residues long. In germline, CDR1 is LGHDT, CDR2 YNNKEL (reference sequence). The trim removed 4 bases at V and 6 bases at J, leaving 5 bases unmatched.

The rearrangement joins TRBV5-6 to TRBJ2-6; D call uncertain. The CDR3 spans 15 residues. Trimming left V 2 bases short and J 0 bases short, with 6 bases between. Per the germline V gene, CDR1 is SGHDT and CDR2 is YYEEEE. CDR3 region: CASSLRVSGANVLTF. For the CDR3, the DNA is TGTGCCAGCAGCTTAAGGGTCTCTGGGGCCAACGTCCTGACTTTC.

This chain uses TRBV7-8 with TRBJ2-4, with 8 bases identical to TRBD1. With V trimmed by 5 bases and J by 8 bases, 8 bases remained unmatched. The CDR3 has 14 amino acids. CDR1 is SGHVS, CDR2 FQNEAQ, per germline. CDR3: CASSPGTGGDIQYF. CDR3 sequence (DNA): TGTGCCAGCAGCCCGGGGACAGGCGGGGACATTCAGTACTTC.

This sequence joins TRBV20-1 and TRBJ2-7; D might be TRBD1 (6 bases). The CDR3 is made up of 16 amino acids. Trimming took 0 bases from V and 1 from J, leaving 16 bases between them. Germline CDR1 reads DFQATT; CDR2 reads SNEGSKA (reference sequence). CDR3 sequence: CSARDPGSGQSYEQYF. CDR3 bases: TGCAGTGCTAGAGATCCGGGTTCGGGACAATCCTACGAGCAGTACTTC.

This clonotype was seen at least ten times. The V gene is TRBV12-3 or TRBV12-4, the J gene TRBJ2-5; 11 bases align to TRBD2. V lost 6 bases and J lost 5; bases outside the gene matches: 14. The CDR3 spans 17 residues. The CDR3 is CASSLRGTSGGLETQYF. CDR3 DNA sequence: TGTGCCAGCAGCCTGAGGGGCACTAGCGGGGGATTGGAGACCCAGTACTTC.

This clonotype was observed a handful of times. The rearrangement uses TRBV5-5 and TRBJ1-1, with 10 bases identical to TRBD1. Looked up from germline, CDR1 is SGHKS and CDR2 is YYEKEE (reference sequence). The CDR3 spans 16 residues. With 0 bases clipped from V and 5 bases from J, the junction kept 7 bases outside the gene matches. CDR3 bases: TGTGCCAGCAGCTTGGGACAGGGGGCTATGAGGACTGAAGCTTTCTTT. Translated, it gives CASSLGQGAMRTEAFF.

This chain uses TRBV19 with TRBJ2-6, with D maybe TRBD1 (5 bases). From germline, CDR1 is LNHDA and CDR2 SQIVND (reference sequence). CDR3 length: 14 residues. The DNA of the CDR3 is TGTGGAGGACAAGTCGACTCTGGGGCCAACGTCCTGACTTTC. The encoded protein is CGGQVDSGANVLTF.

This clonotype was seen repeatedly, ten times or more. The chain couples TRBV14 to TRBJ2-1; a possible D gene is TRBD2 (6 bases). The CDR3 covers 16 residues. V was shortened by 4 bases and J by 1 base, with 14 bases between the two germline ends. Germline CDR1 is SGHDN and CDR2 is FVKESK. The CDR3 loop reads CASSRGSAGSYNEQFF. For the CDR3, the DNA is TGTGCCAGCAGCCGTGGTTCGGCGGGGTCCTACAATGAGCAGTTCTTC.

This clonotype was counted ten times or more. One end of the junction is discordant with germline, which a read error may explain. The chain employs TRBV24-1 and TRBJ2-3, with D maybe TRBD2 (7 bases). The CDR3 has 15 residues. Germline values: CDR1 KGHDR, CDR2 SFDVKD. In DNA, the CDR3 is TGTGCCATCAGTGAGGGGGGGCAAGGCACAGATACGCAGTATTTT. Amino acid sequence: CAISEGGQGTDTQYF.

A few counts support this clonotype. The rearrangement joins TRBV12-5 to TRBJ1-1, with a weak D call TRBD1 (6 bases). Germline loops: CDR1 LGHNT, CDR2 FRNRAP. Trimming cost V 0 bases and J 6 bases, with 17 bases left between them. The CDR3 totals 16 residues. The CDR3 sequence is CASGLVLPTGAAEAFF. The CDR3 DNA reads TGTGCTAGTGGTTTGGTACTTCCGACGGGGGCCGCTGAAGCTTTCTTT. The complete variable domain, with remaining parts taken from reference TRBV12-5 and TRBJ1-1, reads DARVTQTPRHKVTEMGQEVTMRCQPILGHNTVFWYRQTMMQGLELLAYFRNRAPLDDSGMPKDRFSAEMPDATLATLKIQPSEPRDSAVYFCASGLVLPTGAAEAFFGQGTRLTVV.

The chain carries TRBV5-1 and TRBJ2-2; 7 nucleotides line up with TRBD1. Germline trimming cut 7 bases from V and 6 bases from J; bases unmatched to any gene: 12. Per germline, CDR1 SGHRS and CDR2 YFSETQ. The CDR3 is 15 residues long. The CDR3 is CASGDGTVTAGELFF. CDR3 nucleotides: TGCGCCAGCGGGGACGGGACAGTGACGGCCGGGGAGCTGTTTTTT.

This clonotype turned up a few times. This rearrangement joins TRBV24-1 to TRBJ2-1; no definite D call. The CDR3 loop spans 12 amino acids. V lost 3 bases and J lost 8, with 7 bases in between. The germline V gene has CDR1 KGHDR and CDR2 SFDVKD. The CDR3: CATSDDVDEQFF. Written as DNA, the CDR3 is TGTGCCACCAGTGATGATGTGGATGAGCAGTTCTTC.

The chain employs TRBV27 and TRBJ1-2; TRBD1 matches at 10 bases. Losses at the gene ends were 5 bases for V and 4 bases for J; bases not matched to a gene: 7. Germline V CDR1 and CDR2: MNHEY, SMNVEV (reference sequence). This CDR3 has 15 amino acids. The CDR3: CASSPSTGGVYGYTF. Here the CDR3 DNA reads TGTGCCAGCAGTCCGTCGACAGGGGGCGTCTATGGCTACACCTTC.